These T cell receptor beta chains were read from a single sample in a study of cytomegalovirus exposure and HLA in healthy donors. Clones were read by immunoSEQ multiplex PCR, and TCRdb kept only the in-frame ones, dropping some. This table has more than 150,000 clones, around four fifths appearing once. Material for sequencing was PBMCs. The receptors were sampled from a male donor in good health and CMV-seronegative. Both conserved end residues are part of each CDR3. D genes are given only for firm matches. Clone size is given for some rows only: seen once, a few or many times, or a class if the clone is expanded.

abundance,j_gene,d_gene,v_gene,CDR3nt,CDR3aa
NA,TRBJ1-5,TRBD1,TRBV15,TGTGCCACCAGCAGAGATGGACAGGGAAGGGAGCCCCAGCATTTT,CATSRDGQGREPQHF
NA,TRBJ2-2,NA,TRBV29-1,TGCAGCGTCCAGGGGACCAACACCGGGGAGCTGTTTTTT,CSVQGTNTGELFF
NA,TRBJ2-7,NA,TRBV7-2,TGTGCCAGCAGCTTGAACCGGGACACCTACGAGCAGTACTTC,CASSLNRDTYEQYF
NA,TRBJ2-5,TRBD1,TRBV27,TGTGCCAGCAGCCGTCAGGGGGCGATATTAGAGACCCAGTACTTC,CASSRQGAILETQYF
NA,TRBJ1-1,NA,TRBV27,TGTGCCAGCAGACGAACAGGGCACTTGAACACTGAAGCTTTCTTT,CASRRTGHLNTEAFF
NA,TRBJ2-1,TRBD2,TRBV11-1,TGTGCCAGCAGCTTACGAGCGGGGGGCCTCTACAATGAGCAGTTCTTC,CASSLRAGGLYNEQFF
NA,TRBJ1-1,NA,TRBV9,TGTGCCAGCAGCGGGAGGACTGCTGAAGCTTTCTTT,CASSGRTAEAFF
NA,TRBJ1-2,TRBD1,TRBV18,TGTGCCAGCTCACCACAAACGGGACAGGACTATGGCTACACCTTC,CASSPQTGQDYGYTF
NA,TRBJ2-3,TRBD2,TRBV9,TGTGCCAGCAAGAGGGGACTAGCGGCCACAGATACGCAGTATTTT,CASKRGLAATDTQYF
NA,TRBJ2-1,TRBD1,TRBV29-1,TGCAGCACTGGACAGGGGGGCAATGAGCAGTTCTTC,CSTGQGGNEQFF
NA,TRBJ2-1,TRBD2,TRBV7-3,TGTGCCAGCAGCTTATACCCCCAAGGGGGGCTAGCGGGCGACAATGAGCAGTTCTTC,CASSLYPQGGLAGDNEQFF
NA,TRBJ2-2,NA,TRBV9,TGTGCCAGCAGCGTTTTGGACAGAGCGAACACCGGGGAGCTGTTTTTT,CASSVLDRANTGELFF
NA,TRBJ2-3,TRBD2,TRBV11-3,TGTGCCAGCAGCCCGGGAGGCGCGGGACGGTATACGCAGTATTTT,CASSPGGAGRYTQYF
NA,TRBJ2-7,NA,TRBV6-5,TGTGCCAGCAGTTACACTACGGGCGGGACTGACTACGAGCAGTACTTC,CASSYTTGGTDYEQYF
NA,TRBJ1-2,NA,TRBV6-5,TGTGCCAGCAGGCTCGACAGCAACTATGGCTACACCTTC,CASRLDSNYGYTF
NA,TRBJ1-1,NA,TRBV28,TGTGCCAGCAGTTTGGCGGGTACTGAAGCTTTCTTT,CASSLAGTEAFF
NA,TRBJ2-7,NA,TRBV5-6,TGTGCCATCAAGAGAGGGGGAGACGAGCAGTACTTC,CAIKRGGDEQYF
NA,TRBJ2-1,NA,TRBV6-6,TGTGCCAGCAGTTACTCGGGAGCGGGCTACAATGAGCAGTTCTTC,CASSYSGAGYNEQFF
NA,TRBJ1-1,TRBD1,TRBV2,TGTGCCAGCAGTGCACTCGGGACAGGGAGCACTGAAGCTTTCTTT,CASSALGTGSTEAFF
NA,TRBJ2-1,TRBD1,TRBV11-2,TGTGCCAGCAGCCAACGGGACAGGCTCATCAATGAGCAGTTCTTC,CASSQRDRLINEQFF
NA,TRBJ2-1,TRBD2,TRBV27,TGTGCCAGCAGTCCCCGGGAGGGGGACTACAATGAGCAGTTCTTC,CASSPREGDYNEQFF
few,TRBJ2-7,TRBD1,TRBV6-5,TGTGCCAGCAGTTACTCGACCGGGACAGGGTACGAGCAGTACTTC,CASSYSTGTGYEQYF
NA,TRBJ1-3,TRBD1,TRBV6-6,TGTGCCAGCAGTTACCCGGACAGGGTGGTTGGAAACACCATATATTTT,CASSYPDRVVGNTIYF
few,TRBJ2-5,TRBD1,TRBV2,TGTGCCAGCTCCCCTCGGGGGACAGGTCAAGAGACCCAGTACTTC,CASSPRGTGQETQYF
NA,TRBJ2-7,NA,TRBV27,TGTGCCAGCAGGCCGGGGAGTCTCTACGAGCAGTACTTC,CASRPGSLYEQYF
NA,TRBJ1-1,NA,TRBV7-9,TGTGCCAGCAGCACTACAAGTTACACTGAAGCTTTCTTT,CASSTTSYTEAFF
NA,TRBJ2-5,TRBD1,TRBV9,TGTGCCAGCAGCGGACAGGACAGGGAGACCCAGTACTTC,CASSGQDRETQYF
NA,TRBJ1-2,NA,TRBV6-5,TGTGCCAGCAGTTCCTTTTCTGGCTACACCTTC,CASSSFSGYTF
few,TRBJ1-2,TRBD1,TRBV6-1,TGTGCCAGCAGTGAAGCCGGACAGGGAGGACGGTATGGCTACACCTTC,CASSEAGQGGRYGYTF
NA,TRBJ1-4,TRBD1,TRBV28,TGTGCCAGCAGCCTTGGGACAGCTCATAATGAAAAACTGTTTTTT,CASSLGTAHNEKLFF
NA,TRBJ2-7,NA,TRBV7-3,TGTGCCAGCAGCTTGGGGGCAGGGAACTACGAGCAGTACTTC,CASSLGAGNYEQYF
NA,TRBJ1-2,NA,TRBV11-2,TGTGCCAGCAGCCCTGAACAAGGACTGGGTTATGGCTACACCTTC,CASSPEQGLGYGYTF
NA,TRBJ1-5,TRBD1,TRBV27,TGTGCCAGCAGTAAATACAGGGGAGAGGATCAGCCCCAGCATTTT,CASSKYRGEDQPQHF
NA,TRBJ1-1,NA,TRBV18,TGTGCCTCCCACCGGAGGGCGAGGGAGATGAACACTGAAGCTTTCTTT,CASHRRAREMNTEAFF
NA,TRBJ2-1,TRBD2,TRBV5-4,TGTGCCAGCAGCTTGGAGGGACTAAAAGTTGAGCAGTTCTTC,CASSLEGLKVEQFF
NA,TRBJ1-1,NA,TRBV19,TGTGCCAGTAGTCGACCCGGGACATCGAACACTGAAGCTTTCTTT,CASSRPGTSNTEAFF
NA,TRBJ1-1,TRBD1,TRBV27,TGTGCCAGCAGTTTCGGGACAGGGGGTATTACTGAAGCTTTCTTT,CASSFGTGGITEAFF
NA,TRBJ2-7,NA,TRBV7-2,TGTGCCAGCAGCTTAGAGGACGGGAGAGACTACGAGCAGTACTTC,CASSLEDGRDYEQYF
NA,TRBJ2-1,NA,TRBV30,TGTGCCTGGAGTGTTCGCGGGCTGACCAAAAGTGACTACAATGAGCAGTTCTTC,CAWSVRGLTKSDYNEQFF
NA,TRBJ1-3,NA,TRBV7-9,TGTGCCAGCAGCGCGGGGGTCGCTGGAAACACCATATATTTT,CASSAGVAGNTIYF
NA,TRBJ2-5,TRBD1,TRBV11-3,TGTGCCAGCAGCTTTCTTCCGCCGGGACAGAAAAAAGAGACCCAGTACTTC,CASSFLPPGQKKETQYF
NA,TRBJ1-2,TRBD1,TRBV10-2,TGCGCCAGCAGGGGACAGGGGGCGGATGGCTACACCTTC,CASRGQGADGYTF
NA,TRBJ2-3,TRBD1,TRBV28,TGTGCCAGCAGTTTATCCACAGGGGGCAAAGATACGCAGTATTTT,CASSLSTGGKDTQYF
NA,TRBJ1-4,NA,TRBV27,TGTGCCAGCAGTCCGAGTTTGGGCGCGTCTAATGAAAAACTGTTTTTT,CASSPSLGASNEKLFF
NA,TRBJ2-6,TRBD2,TRBV29-1,TGCAGCGCTGGACTAGCGAGTTCGTCCGGGGCCAACGTCCTGACTTTC,CSAGLASSSGANVLTF
NA,TRBJ2-7,TRBD2,TRBV7-2,TGTGCCAGCAGCTTAGCCCGGACTAGCGGGGGCCGGAGCTCCTACGAGCAGTACTTC,CASSLARTSGGRSSYEQYF
once,TRBJ1-2,TRBD1,TRBV9,TGTGCCAGCAGCGGCGGGACAGGGATTGGCTACACCTTC,CASSGGTGIGYTF
once,TRBJ1-5,TRBD1,TRBV19,TGTGCCAGTAGTAGCCCCGACAGGGTTCAGCCCCAGCATTTT,CASSSPDRVQPQHF
NA,TRBJ1-1,TRBD1,TRBV7-6,TGTGCCAGCAGCTTCCGACAGGGTGAAGCTTTCTTT,CASSFRQGEAFF
NA,TRBJ2-7,NA,TRBV28,TGTGCCAGCAGTCAGAGCGGTCGCCTCTACGAGCAGTACTTC,CASSQSGRLYEQYF